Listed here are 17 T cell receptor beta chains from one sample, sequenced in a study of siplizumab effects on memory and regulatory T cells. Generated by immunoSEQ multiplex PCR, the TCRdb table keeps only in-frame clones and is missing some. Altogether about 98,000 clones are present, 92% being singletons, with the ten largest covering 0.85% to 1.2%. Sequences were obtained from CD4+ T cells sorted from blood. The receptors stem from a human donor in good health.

This CDR3 is CASSLVSGTNNEQFF. DNA for the CDR3: TGCGCCAGCAGCTTGGTTAGCGGGACGAACAATGAGCAGTTCTTC. The chain links TRBV5-1 to TRBJ2-1; 8 bases map to TRBD2. Germline V lookup: CDR1 SGHRS, CDR2 YFSETQ. The CDR3 totals 15 residues. With 0 bases clipped from V and 5 bases from J, the junction kept 4 bases outside the gene matches.

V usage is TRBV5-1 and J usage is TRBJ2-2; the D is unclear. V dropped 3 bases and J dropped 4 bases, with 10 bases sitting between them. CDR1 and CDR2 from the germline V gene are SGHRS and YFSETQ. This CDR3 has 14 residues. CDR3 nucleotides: TGCGCCAGCAGCTCGGGTATTGGCACCGGGGAGCTGTTTTTT. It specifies CASSSGIGTGELFF.

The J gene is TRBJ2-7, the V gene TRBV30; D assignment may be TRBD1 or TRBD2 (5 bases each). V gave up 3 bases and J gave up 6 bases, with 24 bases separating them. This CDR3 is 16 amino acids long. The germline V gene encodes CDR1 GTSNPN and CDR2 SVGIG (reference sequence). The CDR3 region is CAWRTFVGTAQSEQYF. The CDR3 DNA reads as TGTGCCTGGAGGACTTTTGTGGGGACGGCCCAGTCCGAGCAGTACTTC.

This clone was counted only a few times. The CDR3 sequence: CASGAIGSSYNEQFF. The CDR3 nucleotides read TGTGCTAGTGGGGCCATTGGGAGCTCCTACAATGAGCAGTTCTTC. This chain uses TRBV12-5 with TRBJ2-1, with a weak D call TRBD2 (5 bases). CDR3 length: 15 residues. Germline lookup yields CDR1 LGHNT and CDR2 FRNRAP. The germline V and J ends were trimmed by 6 bases and 0 bases, with 12 bases remaining between them.

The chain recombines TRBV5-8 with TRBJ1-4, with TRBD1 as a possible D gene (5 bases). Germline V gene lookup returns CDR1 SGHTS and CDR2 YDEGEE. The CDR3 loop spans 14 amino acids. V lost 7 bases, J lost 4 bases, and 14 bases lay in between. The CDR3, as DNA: TGTGCCAGCGGGTCGGGAAGGGGTAATGAAAAACTGTTTTTT. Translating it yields CASGSGRGNEKLFF.

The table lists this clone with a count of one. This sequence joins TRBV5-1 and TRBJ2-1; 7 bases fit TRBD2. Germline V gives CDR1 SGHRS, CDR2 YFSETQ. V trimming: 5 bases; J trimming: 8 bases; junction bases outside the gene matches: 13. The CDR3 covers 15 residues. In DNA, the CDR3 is TGCGCCAGCAGGCTCGTCGCGGGAGAGCACGATGAGCAGTTCTTC. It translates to CASRLVAGEHDEQFF. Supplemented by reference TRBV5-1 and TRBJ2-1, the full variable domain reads KAGVTQTPRYLIKTRGQQVTLSCSPISGHRSVSWYQQTPGQGLQFLFEYFSETQRNKGNFPGRFSGRQFSNSRSEMNVSTLELGDSALYLCASRLVAGEHDEQFFGPGTRLTVL.

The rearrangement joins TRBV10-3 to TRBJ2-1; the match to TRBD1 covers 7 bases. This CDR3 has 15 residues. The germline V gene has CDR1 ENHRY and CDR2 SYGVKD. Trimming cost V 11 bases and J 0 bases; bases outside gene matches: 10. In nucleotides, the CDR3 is TGTGCCGCGGCAGGGGGTAAGAGCTCCTACAATGAGCAGTTCTTC. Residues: CAAAGGKSSYNEQFF.

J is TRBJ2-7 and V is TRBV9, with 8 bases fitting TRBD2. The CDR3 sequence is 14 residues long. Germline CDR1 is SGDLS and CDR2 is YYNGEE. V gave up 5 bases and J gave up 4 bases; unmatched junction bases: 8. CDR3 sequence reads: CASSSGTSGYEQYF. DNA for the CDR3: TGTGCCAGCAGTTCCGGGACTAGTGGGTACGAGCAGTACTTC.

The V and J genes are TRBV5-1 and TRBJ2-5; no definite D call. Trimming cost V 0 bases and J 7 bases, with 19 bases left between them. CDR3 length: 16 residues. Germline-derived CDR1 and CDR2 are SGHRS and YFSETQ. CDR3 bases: TGCGCCAGCAGCTTGGCCCAAAGACCCCAACGAGTGACCCAGTACTTC. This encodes CASSLAQRPQRVTQYF.

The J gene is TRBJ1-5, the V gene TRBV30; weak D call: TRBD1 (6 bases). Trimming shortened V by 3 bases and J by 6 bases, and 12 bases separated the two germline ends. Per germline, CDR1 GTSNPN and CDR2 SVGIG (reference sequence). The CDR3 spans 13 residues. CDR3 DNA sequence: TGTGCCTGGAGCCGTCAGGGGACTCAGCCCCAGCATTTT. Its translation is CAWSRQGTQPQHF.

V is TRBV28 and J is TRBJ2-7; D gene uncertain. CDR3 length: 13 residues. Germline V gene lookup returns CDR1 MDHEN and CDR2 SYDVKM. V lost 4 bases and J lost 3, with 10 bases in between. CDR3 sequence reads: CASSSPSVYEQYF. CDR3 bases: TGTGCCAGCAGTTCCCCCTCGGTCTACGAGCAGTACTTC.

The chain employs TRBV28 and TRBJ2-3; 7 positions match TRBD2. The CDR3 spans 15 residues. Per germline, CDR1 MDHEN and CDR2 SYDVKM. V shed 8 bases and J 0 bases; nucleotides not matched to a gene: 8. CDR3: CASLLAGISTDTQYF. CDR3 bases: TGTGCCAGCCTTTTAGCGGGTATTAGCACAGATACGCAGTATTTT.

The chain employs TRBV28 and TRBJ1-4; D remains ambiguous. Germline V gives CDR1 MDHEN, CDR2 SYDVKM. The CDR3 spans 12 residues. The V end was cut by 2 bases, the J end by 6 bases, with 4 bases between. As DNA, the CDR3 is TGTGCCAGCAGTTTAGGGGATGAAAAACTGTTTTTT. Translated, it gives CASSLGDEKLFF.

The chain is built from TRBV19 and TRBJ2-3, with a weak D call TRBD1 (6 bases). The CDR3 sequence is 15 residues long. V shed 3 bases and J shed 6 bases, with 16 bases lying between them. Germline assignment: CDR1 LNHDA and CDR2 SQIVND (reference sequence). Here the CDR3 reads CASSMGRGRGDTQYF. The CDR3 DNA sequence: TGTGCCAGTAGTATGGGCAGGGGCAGGGGTGATACGCAGTATTTT.

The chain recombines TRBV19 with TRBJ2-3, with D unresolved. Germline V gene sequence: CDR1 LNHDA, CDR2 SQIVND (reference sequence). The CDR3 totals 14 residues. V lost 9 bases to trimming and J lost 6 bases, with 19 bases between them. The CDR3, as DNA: TGTGCCAGAAGACACCTCCTGGCCATGGATACGCAGTATTTT. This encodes CARRHLLAMDTQYF.

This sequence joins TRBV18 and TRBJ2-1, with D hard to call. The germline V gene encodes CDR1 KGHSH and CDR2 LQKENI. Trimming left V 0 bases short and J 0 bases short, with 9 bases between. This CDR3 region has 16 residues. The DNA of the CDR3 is TGTGCCAGCTCACCACCGCTGCGGAACTCCTACAATGAGCAGTTCTTC. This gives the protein CASSPPLRNSYNEQFF.

As DNA, the CDR3 is TGTGCCAGCAGTGAAACTGGGACAGGGAAAGAGACCCAGTACTTC. Encoded protein: CASSETGTGKETQYF. The chain has TRBV6-1 and TRBJ2-5; TRBD1 aligns across 9 bases. V dropped 2 bases and J dropped 3; count of bases not matched to a gene: 4. Germline assignment: CDR1 MNHNS and CDR2 SASEGT. The CDR3 spans 15 residues.